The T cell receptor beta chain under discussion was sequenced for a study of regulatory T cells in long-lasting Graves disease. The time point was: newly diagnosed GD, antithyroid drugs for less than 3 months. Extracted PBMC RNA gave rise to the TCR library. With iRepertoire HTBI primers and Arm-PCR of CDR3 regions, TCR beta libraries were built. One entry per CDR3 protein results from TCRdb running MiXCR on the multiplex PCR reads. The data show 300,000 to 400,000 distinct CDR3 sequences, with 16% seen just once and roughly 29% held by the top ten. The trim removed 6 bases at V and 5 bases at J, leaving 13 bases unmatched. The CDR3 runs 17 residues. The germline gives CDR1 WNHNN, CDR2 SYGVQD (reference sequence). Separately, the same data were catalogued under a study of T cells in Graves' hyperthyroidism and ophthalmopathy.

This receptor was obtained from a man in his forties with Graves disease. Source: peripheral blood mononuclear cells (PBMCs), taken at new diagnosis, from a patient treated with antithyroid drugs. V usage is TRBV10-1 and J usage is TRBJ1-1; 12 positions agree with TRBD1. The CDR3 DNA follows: TGCGCCAGCAGACGGGGACAGGGGGCAATTACTAATACTGAAGCTTTCTTT. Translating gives CASRRGQGAITNTEAFF.